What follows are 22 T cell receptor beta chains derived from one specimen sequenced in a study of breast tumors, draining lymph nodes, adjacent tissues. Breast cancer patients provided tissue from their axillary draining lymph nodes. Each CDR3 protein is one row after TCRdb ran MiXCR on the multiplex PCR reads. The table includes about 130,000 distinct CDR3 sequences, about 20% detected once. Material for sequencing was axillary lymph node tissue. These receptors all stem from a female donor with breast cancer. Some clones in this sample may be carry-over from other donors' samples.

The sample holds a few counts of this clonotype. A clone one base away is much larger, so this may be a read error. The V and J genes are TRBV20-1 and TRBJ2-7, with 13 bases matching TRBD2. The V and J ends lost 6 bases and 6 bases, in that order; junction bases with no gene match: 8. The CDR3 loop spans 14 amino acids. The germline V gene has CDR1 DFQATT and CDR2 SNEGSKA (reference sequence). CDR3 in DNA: TGCAGTGCCATCACTAGCGGGGGGGCCTTCGAGCAGTACTTC. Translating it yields CSAITSGGAFEQYF.

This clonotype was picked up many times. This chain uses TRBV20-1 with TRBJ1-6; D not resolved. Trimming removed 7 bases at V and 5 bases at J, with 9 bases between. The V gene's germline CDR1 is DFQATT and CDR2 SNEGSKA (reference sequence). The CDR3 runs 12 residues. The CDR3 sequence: CSGSEDNSPLHF. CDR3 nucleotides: TGCAGTGGATCGGAGGATAATTCACCCCTCCACTTT.

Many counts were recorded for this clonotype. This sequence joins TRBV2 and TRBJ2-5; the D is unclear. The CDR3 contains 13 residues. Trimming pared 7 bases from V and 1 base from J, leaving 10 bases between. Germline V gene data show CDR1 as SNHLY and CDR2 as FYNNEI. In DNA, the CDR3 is TGTGCCAGCAAGAATAGACTCCAAGAGACCCAGTACTTC. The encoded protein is CASKNRLQETQYF. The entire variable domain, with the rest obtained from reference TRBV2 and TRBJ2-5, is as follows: EPEVTQTPSHQVTQMGQEVILRCVPISNHLYFYWYRQILGQKVEFLVSFYNNEISEKSEIFDDQFSVERPDGSNFTLKIRSTKLEDSAMYFCASKNRLQETQYFGPGTRLLVL.

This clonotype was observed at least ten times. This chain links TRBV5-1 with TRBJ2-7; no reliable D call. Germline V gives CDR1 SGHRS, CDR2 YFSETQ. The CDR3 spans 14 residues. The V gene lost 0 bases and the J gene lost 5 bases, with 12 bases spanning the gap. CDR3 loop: CASSLGNPSDEQYF. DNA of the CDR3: TGCGCCAGCAGCTTGGGGAACCCATCGGACGAGCAGTACTTC. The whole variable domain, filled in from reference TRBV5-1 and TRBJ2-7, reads KAGVTQTPRYLIKTRGQQVTLSCSPISGHRSVSWYQQTPGQGLQFLFEYFSETQRNKGNFPGRFSGRQFSNSRSEMNVSTLELGDSALYLCASSLGNPSDEQYFGPGTRLTVT.

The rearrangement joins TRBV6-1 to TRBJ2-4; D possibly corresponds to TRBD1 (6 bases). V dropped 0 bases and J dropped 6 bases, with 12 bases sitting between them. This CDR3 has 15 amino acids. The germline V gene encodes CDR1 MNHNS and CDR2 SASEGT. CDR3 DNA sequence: TGTGCCAGCAGTGAAGCTGGGGGCGTCAGAAACATTCAGTACTTC. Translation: CASSEAGGVRNIQYF.

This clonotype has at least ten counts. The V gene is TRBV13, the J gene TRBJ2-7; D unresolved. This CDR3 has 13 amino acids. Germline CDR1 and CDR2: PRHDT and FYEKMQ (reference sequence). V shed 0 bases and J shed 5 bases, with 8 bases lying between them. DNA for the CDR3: TGTGCCAGCAGCTTAGGAAAAGGACACGAGCAGTACTTC. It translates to CASSLGKGHEQYF.

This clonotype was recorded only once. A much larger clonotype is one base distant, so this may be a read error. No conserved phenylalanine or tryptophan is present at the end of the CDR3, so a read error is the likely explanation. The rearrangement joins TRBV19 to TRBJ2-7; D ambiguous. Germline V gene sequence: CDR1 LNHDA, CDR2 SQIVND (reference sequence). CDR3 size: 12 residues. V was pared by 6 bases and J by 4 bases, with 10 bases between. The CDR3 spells CASRSRSYEQYS. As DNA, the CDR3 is TGTGCCAGTAGGTCCAGGTCATACGAGCAGTACTCC.

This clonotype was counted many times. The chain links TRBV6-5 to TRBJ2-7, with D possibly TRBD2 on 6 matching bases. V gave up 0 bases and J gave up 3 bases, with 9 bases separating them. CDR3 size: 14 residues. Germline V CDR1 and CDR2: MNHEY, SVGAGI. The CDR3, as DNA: TGTGCCAGCAGTTACTCCCCCGGGGGCTACGAGCAGTACTTC. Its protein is CASSYSPGGYEQYF.

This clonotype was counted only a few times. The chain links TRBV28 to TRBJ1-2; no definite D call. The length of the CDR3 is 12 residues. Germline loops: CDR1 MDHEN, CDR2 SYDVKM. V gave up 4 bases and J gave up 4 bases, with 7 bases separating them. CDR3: CASSSAVYGYTF. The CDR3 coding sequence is TGTGCCAGCAGTTCTGCCGTCTATGGCTACACCTTC.

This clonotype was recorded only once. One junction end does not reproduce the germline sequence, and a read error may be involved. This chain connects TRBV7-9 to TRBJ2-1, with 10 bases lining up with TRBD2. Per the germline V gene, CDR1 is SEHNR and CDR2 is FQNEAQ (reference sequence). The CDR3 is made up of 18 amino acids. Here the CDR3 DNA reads TGCGCCAGCAGCCATGATCCCGGACTAGCGGCGGGGTACAATGAGCAGTTCTTC. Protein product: CASSHDPGLAAGYNEQFF.

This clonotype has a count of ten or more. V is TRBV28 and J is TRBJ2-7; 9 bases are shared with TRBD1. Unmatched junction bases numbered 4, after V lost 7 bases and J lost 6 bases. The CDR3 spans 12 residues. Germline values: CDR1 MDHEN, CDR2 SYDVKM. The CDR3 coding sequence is TGTGCCAGCAAACAGGGGGCGGGCGAGCAGTACTTC. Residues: CASKQGAGEQYF.

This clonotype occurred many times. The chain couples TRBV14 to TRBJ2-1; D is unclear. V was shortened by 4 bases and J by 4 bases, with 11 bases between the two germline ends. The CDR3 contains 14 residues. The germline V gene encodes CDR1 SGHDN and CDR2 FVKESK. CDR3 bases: TGTGCCAGCAGCCCTACTTGGAGTTACAATGAGCAGTTCTTC. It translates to CASSPTWSYNEQFF.

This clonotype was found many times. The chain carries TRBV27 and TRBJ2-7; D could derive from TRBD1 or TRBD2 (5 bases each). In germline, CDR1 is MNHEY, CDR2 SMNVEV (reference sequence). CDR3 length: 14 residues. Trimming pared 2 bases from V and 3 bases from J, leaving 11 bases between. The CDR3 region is CASSLMGDSYEQYF. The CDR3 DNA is TGTGCCAGCAGTTTAATGGGGGATAGCTACGAGCAGTACTTC.

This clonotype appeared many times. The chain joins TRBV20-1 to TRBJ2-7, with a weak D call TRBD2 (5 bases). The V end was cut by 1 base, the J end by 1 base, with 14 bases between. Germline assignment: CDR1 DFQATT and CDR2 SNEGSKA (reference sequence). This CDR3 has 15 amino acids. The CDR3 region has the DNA TGCAGTGCTAGAGGGAGGCTACCCATTTCCTACGAGCAGTACTTC. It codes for CSARGRLPISYEQYF.

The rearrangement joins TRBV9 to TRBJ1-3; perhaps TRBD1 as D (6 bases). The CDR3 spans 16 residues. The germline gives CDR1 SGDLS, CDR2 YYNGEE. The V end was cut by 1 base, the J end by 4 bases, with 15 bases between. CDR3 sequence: CASSVLGGRRGNTIYF. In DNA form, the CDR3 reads TGTGCCAGCAGCGTATTGGGGGGGCGGCGGGGAAACACCATATATTTT. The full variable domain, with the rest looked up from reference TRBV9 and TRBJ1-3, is DSGVTQTPKHLITATGQRVTLRCSPRSGDLSVYWYQQSLDQGLQFLIQYYNGEERAKGNILERFSAQQFPDLHSELNLSSLELGDSALYFCASSVLGGRRGNTIYFGEGSWLTVV.

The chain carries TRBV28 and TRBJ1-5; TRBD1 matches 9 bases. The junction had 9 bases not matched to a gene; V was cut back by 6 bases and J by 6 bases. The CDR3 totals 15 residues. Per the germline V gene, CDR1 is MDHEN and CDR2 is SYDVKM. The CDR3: CASRPQGAHGQPQHF. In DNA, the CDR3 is TGTGCCAGCAGACCACAGGGGGCGCATGGTCAGCCCCAGCATTTT. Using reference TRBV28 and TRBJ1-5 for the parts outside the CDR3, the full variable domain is DVKVTQSSRYLVKRTGEKVFLECVQDMDHENMFWYRQDPGLGLRLIYFSYDVKMKEKGDIPEGYSVSREKKERFSLILESASTNQTSMYLCASRPQGAHGQPQHFGDGTRLSIL.

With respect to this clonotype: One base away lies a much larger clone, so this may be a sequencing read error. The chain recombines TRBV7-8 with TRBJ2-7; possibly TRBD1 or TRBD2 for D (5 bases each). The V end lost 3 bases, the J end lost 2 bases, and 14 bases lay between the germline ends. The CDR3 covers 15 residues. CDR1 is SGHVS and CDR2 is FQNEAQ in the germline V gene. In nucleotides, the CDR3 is TGTGCCAGCAGCTTTGAGGGGACCAACGCCTACGAGCAGTACTTC. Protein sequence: CASSFEGTNAYEQYF.

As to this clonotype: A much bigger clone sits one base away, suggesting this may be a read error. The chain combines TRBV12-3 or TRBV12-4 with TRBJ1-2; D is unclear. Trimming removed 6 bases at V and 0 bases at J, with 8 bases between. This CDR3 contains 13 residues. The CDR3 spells CASRFQPNYGYTF. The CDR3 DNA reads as TGTGCCAGCAGGTTTCAGCCTAACTATGGCTACACCTTC.

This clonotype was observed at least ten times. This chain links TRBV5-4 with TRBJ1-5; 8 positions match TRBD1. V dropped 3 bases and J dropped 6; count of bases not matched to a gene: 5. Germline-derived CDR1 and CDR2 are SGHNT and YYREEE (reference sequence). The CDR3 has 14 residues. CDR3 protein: CASSSDRGGQPQHF. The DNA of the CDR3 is TGTGCCAGCAGCTCAGACAGGGGTGGTCAGCCCCAGCATTTT.

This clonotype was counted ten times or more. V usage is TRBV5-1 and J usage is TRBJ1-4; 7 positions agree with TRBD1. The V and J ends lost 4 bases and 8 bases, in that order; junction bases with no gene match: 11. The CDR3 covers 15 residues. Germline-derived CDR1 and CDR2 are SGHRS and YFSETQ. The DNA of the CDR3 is TGCGCCAGCAGCGAAGGACAGGCCGCTGGGGAAAAACTGTTTTTT. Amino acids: CASSEGQAAGEKLFF.

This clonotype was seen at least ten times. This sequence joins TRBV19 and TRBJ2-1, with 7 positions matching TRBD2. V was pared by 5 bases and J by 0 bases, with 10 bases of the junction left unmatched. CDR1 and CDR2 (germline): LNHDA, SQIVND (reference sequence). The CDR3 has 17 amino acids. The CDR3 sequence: CASSSRSGASSYNEQFF. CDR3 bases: TGTGCCAGTAGTTCCAGAAGCGGGGCGAGCTCCTACAATGAGCAGTTCTTC.

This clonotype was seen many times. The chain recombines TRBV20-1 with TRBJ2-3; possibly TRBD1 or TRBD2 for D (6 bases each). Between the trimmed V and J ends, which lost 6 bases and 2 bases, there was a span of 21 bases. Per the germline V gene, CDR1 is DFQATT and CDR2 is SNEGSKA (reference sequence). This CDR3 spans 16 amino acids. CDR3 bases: TGCAGTGCCCTCCACGCCCGAGGGGGGTCCACAGATACGCAGTATTTT. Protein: CSALHARGGSTDTQYF.